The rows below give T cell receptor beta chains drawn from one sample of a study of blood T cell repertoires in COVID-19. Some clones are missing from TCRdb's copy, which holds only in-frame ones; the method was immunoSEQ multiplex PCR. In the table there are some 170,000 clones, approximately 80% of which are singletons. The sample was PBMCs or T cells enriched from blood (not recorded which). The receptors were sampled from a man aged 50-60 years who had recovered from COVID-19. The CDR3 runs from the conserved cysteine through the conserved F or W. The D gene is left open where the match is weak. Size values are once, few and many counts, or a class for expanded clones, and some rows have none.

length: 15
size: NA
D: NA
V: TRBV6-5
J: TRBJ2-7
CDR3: CASSYASGQSYEQYF
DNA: TGTGCCAGCAGTTACGCGTCAGGACAATCCTACGAGCAGTACTTC

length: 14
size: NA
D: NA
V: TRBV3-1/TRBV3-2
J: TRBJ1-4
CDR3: CASSRRQNNEKLFF
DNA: TGTGCCAGCAGCCGCCGACAGAATAATGAAAAACTGTTTTTT

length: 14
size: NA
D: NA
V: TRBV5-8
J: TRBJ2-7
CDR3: CASSLVRGTYEQYF
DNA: TGTGCCAGCAGCTTGGTAAGGGGGACCTACGAGCAGTACTTC

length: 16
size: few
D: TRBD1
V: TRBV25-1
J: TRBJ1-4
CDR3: CASSGQGHGTNEKLFF
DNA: TGTGCCAGCAGTGGACAGGGGCACGGAACTAATGAAAAACTGTTTTTT

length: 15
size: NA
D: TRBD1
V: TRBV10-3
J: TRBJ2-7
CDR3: CAISARDRLSYEQYF
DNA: TGTGCCATCAGTGCCCGGGACAGGCTCTCCTACGAGCAGTACTTC

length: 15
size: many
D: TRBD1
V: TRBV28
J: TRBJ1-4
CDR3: CASSFSGQGREKLFF
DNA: TGTGCCAGCAGTTTTTCGGGACAGGGGAGAGAAAAACTGTTTTTT

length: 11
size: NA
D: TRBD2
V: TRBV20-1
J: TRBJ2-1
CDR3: CSARLAGNPLF
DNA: TGCAGTGCTAGACTAGCGGGGAATCCCCTCTTC

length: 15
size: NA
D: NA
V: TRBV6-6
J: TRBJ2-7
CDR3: CASSYSEEGTYEQYF
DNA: TGTGCCAGCAGTTACTCTGAGGAGGGAACCTACGAGCAGTACTTC

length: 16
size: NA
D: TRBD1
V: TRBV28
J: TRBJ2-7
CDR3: CASSKRTGVSSTWQYF
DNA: TGTGCCAGCAGCAAACGGACAGGTGTGAGCTCTACGTGGCAGTACTTC

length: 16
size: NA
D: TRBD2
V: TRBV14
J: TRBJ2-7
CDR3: CASSQALAGGSSEQYF
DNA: TGTGCCAGCAGCCAAGCTTTGGCGGGGGGCAGCTCCGAGCAGTACTTC

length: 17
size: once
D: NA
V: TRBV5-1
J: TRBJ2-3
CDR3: CASSLDGPSRRTDTQYF
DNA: TGCGCCAGCAGCTTGGATGGGCCTAGCCGACGCACAGATACGCAGTATTTT

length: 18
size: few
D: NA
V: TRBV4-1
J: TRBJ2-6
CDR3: CASSQDGGGRSGANVLTF
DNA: TGCGCCAGCAGCCAAGATGGGGGCGGGAGATCTGGGGCCAACGTCCTGACTTTC

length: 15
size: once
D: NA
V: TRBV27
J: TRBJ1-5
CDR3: CASSLRGGYNQPQHF
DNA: TGTGCCAGCAGTTTAAGGGGGGGGTACAATCAGCCCCAGCATTTT

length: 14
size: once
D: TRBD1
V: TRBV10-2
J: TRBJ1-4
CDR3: CATKQGATNEKLFF
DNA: TGCGCCACCAAACAGGGGGCAACTAATGAAAAACTGTTTTTT

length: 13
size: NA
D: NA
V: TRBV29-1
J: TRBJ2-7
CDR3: CSVGGDSPYEQYF
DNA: TGCAGCGTTGGCGGGGACAGCCCCTACGAGCAGTACTTC

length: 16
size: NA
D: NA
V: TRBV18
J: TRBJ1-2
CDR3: CASSPPRQAQLYGYTF
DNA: TGTGCCAGCTCACCACCTCGACAGGCCCAGCTCTATGGCTACACCTTC

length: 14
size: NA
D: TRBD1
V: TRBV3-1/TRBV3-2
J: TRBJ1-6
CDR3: CASSRTGERSPLHF
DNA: TGTGCCAGCAGTAGGACAGGGGAAAGATCACCCCTCCACTTT

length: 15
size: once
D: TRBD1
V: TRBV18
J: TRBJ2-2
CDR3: CASSRQGVNTGELFF
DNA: TGTGCCAGCTCACGACAGGGGGTGAACACCGGGGAGCTGTTTTTT

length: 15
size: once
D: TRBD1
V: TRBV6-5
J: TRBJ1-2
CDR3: CASRDGTGANYGYTF
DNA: TGTGCCAGCAGGGACGGGACAGGGGCTAACTATGGCTACACCTTC

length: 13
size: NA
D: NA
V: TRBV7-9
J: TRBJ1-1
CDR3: CASSLYPNTEAFF
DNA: TGTGCCAGCAGCTTATATCCGAACACTGAAGCTTTCTTT

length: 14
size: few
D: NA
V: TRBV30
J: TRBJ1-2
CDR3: CAWSVRLGLWGYTF
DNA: TGTGCCTGGAGTGTACGCTTGGGGCTGTGGGGCTACACCTTC

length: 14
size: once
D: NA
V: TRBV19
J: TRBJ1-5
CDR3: CASSPRQRDQPQHF
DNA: TGTGCCAGTAGTCCCAGACAGAGAGATCAGCCCCAGCATTTT

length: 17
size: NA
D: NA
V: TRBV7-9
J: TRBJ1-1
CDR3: CASSEPGYASGWAEAFF
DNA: TGTGCCAGCAGCGAACCAGGGTACGCCTCTGGGTGGGCTGAAGCTTTCTTT

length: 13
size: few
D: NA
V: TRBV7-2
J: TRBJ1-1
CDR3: CASSLQGNTEAFF
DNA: TGTGCCAGCAGCTTACAGGGGAACACTGAAGCTTTCTTT

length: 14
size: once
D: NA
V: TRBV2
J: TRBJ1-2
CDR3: CASRGQLGNYGYTF
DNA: TGTGCCAGCAGGGGACAACTCGGGAACTATGGCTACACCTTC

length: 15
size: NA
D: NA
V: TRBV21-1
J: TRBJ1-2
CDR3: CASSRGTPEGYGYTF
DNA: TGTGCCAGCAGCAGAGGGACACCTGAGGGCTATGGCTACACCTTC

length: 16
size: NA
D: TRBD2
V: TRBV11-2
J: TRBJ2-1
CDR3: CASSRLAGGTYNEQFF
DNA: TGTGCCAGCAGCCGACTAGCGGGGGGGACGTACAATGAGCAGTTCTTC

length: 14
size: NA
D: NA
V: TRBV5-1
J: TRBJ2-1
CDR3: CASSRGQTYNEQFF
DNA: TGCGCCAGCAGCCGCGGACAGACTTACAATGAGCAGTTCTTC

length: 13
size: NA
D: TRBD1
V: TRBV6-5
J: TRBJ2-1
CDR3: CASSYGQGGEQFF
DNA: TGTGCCAGCAGTTACGGACAGGGGGGTGAGCAGTTCTTC

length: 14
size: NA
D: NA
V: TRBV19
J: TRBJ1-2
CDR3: CASSTPGSLYGYTF
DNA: TGTGCCAGTAGTACCCCAGGGTCCCTCTATGGCTACACCTTC

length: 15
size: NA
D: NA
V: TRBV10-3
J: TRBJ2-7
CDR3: CAISPGTSKAYEQYF
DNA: TGTGCCATCAGTCCAGGGACATCTAAGGCCTACGAGCAGTACTTC

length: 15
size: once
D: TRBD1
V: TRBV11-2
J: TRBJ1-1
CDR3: CASSSRDRGPTEAFF
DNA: TGTGCCAGCAGCTCCCGGGACAGGGGGCCCACTGAAGCTTTCTTT

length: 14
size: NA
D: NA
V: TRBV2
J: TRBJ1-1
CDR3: CASRYGQMNTEAFF
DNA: TGTGCCAGCAGATACGGACAGATGAACACTGAAGCTTTCTTT

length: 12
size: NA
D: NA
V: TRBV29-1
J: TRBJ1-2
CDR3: CSVVEGNYGYTF
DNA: TGCAGCGTTGTGGAGGGAAACTATGGCTACACCTTC

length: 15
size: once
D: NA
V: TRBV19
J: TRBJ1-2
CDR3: CASSPRAGSVEGYTF
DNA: TGTGCCAGTAGTCCCCGGGCCGGGAGCGTAGAGGGCTACACCTTC

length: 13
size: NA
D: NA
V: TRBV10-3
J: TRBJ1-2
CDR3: CAISGRELGGYTF
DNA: TGTGCCATCAGTGGCCGGGAGCTAGGTGGCTACACCTTC

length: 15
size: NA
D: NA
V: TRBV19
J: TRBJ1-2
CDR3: CASSIDRGGTVGYTF
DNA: TGTGCCAGTAGTATAGATCGCGGAGGGACTGTTGGCTACACCTTC

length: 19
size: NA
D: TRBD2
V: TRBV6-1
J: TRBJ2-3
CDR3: CASSALPRGGTTSTDTQYF
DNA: TGTGCCAGCAGTGCCCTCCCCCGCGGGGGGACAACTAGCACAGATACGCAGTATTTT

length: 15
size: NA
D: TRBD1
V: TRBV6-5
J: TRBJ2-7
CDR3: CASSFAGTGRYEQYF
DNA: TGTGCCAGCAGTTTCGCCGGGACAGGGCGCTACGAGCAGTACTTC

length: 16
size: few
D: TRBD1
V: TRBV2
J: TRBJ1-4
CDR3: CASGGQGGGVDEKLFF
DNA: TGTGCCAGCGGGGGACAGGGTGGAGGGGTCGATGAAAAACTGTTTTTT

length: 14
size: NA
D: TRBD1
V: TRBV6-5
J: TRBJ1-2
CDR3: CASSYSGQNYGYTF
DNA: TGTGCCAGCAGTTACTCGGGACAGAACTATGGCTACACCTTC

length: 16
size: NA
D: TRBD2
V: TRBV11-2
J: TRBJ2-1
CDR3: CASSLRKLAGLYEQFF
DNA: TGTGCCAGCAGCTTAAGGAAACTAGCGGGGTTGTATGAGCAGTTCTTC

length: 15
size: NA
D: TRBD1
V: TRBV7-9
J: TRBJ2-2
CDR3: CASSSRTGAGGELFF
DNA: TGTGCCAGCAGCTCGAGGACAGGGGCAGGCGGGGAGCTGTTTTTT

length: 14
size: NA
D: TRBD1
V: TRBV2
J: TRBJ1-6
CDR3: CASTLKTGLSPLHF
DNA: TGTGCCAGCACCCTAAAGACAGGGCTTTCACCCCTCCACTTT

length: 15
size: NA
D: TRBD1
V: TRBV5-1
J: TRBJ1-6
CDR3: CASSFDRGFNSPLHF
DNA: TGCGCCAGCAGCTTCGACAGGGGGTTTAATTCACCCCTCCACTTT

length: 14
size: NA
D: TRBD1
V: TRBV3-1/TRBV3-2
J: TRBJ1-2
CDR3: CASSPTWTGSGYTF
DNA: TGTGCCAGCAGCCCAACATGGACAGGGAGTGGCTACACCTTC

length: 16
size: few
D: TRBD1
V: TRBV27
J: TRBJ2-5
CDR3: CASSHAGQGYQETQYF
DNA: TGTGCCAGCAGTCACGCGGGACAGGGGTACCAAGAGACCCAGTACTTC

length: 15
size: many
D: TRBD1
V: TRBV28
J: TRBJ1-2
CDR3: CASSHGTGGTYGYTF
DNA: TGTGCCAGCAGTCACGGGACAGGGGGCACCTATGGCTACACCTTC

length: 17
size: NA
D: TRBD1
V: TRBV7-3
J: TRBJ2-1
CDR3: CASSSPRTGGGGNEQFF
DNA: TGTGCCAGCAGCTCTCCTCGGACAGGGGGAGGGGGAAATGAGCAGTTCTTC

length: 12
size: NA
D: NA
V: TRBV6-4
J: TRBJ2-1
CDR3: CASTRDGRMEFF
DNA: TGTGCCAGCACCCGGGATGGGAGGATGGAGTTCTTC

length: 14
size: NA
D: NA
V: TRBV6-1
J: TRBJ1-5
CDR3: CASSDQGPAQPQHF
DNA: TGTGCCAGCAGTGACCAGGGGCCTGCCCAGCCCCAGCATTTT